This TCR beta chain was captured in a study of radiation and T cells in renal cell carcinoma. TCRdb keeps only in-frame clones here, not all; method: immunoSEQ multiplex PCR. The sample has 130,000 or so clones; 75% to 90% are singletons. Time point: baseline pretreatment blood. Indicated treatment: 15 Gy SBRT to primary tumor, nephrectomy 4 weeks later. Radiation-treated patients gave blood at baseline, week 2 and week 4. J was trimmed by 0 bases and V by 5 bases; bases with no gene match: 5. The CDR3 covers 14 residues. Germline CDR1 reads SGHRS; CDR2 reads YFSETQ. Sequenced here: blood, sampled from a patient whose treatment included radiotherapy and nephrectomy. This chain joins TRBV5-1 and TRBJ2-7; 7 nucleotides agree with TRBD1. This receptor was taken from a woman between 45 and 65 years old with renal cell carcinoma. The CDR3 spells CASSSGTDSYEQYF. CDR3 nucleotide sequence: TGCGCCAGCAGTTCCGGGACAGACTCCTACGAGCAGTACTTC.